Presented here are 29 T cell receptor beta chains from one specimen sequenced in a study of T cells expressing NK-cell markers. TCRdb re-called the 5' RACE reads and shows each CDR3 protein once, DNA omitted. This table holds about 430,000 distinct CDR3 sequences. The sequencing sample was made of blood T cells: a sorted CD56 or NKG2C T cell subset, CD4+ or CD8+ T cells, or bulk PBMC T cells (not recorded which). Source of these receptors: a woman between 50 and 59 years old in good health.

The rearrangement joins TRBV20-1 to TRBJ1-5; TCRdb's assignment of TRBD1 cannot be checked, as there is no DNA. Germline V CDR1 and CDR2: DFQATT, SNEGSKA (reference sequence). CDR3 length: 18 amino acids. CDR3 protein: CSARGRSGTQRWNQPQHF.

The chain uses TRBV7-9 and TRBJ1-2. The CDR3 covers 14 residues. Germline V gene sequence: CDR1 SEHNR, CDR2 FQNEAQ (reference sequence). The CDR3 sequence: CASSFEGLIQGYTF.

The chain recombines TRBV9 with TRBJ2-2; there is no DNA to check the TCRdb D call of TRBD2. The CDR3 runs to 16 residues. Germline V gene sequence: CDR1 SGDLS, CDR2 YYNGEE. The CDR3 here is CASSVLREGSTGELFF.

The chain carries TRBV29-1 and TRBJ2-5; the D call of TRBD2 rests on TCRdb alone, since no DNA is present to check it. CDR1 is SQVTM and CDR2 is ANQGSEA in the germline V gene. CDR3 size: 14 residues. The CDR3 is CSVAQLAGEETQYF.

This rearrangement joins TRBV5-1 to TRBJ2-1; TCRdb proposes TRBD2, but this gene call is untestable without DNA. The CDR3 contains 16 residues. Per germline, CDR1 SGHRS and CDR2 YFSETQ. CDR3 protein: CASSSAFVGGGSGQFF.

V is TRBV5-1 and J is TRBJ1-1; without DNA, the TCRdb call of TRBD1 cannot be checked. Germline V gene sequence: CDR1 SGHRS, CDR2 YFSETQ. The CDR3 is made up of 12 amino acids. The CDR3 protein is CASSIPGQSAFF.

This chain joins TRBV28 and TRBJ1-5; TCRdb lists TRBD1, though no DNA is available to test this call. Germline V gene sequence: CDR1 MDHEN, CDR2 SYDVKM. The CDR3 sequence is 15 residues long. CDR3 region: CASSSGTGGHQPQHF.

The rearrangement uses TRBV11-3 and TRBJ2-1; TCRdb's D call, TRBD2, is unchecked because there is no DNA. CDR1 is SGHNT and CDR2 is YENEEA in the germline V gene. This CDR3 comprises 17 residues. The CDR3 sequence is CASSFGPLAGGRYEQFF.

The CDR3 spells CASSQGQQRRSTDTQYF. The chain employs TRBV4-1 and TRBJ2-3; with no DNA, the TCRdb D assignment of TRBD1 cannot be verified. This CDR3 is built from 17 residues. Germline assignment: CDR1 MGHRA and CDR2 YSYEKL.

The CDR3 loop reads CATSRGGETRDTQYF. This rearrangement joins TRBV15 to TRBJ2-3; TCRdb designates TRBD1, a call that cannot be tested without DNA. The CDR3 sequence is 15 residues long. Germline V gene data show CDR1 as LNHNV and CDR2 as YYDKDF (reference sequence).

V gene TRBV3-1 combines with J gene TRBJ1-1; as DNA is missing, the TRBD1 call by TCRdb cannot be tested. This CDR3 comprises 16 residues. CDR1 and CDR2 (germline): LGHDT, YNNKEL (reference sequence). The CDR3 loop is CASSLRTPVGDTEAFF.

This rearrangement joins TRBV2 to TRBJ2-7; no DNA is available, so the TRBD1 call from TCRdb remains unchecked. Germline assignment: CDR1 SNHLY and CDR2 FYNNEI. There are 13 residues in the CDR3. This CDR3 reads CATETGRTNEQYF.

The chain recombines TRBV30 with TRBJ1-2; TCRdb lists TRBD1, though no DNA is available to test this call. CDR3 length equals 14 residues. Germline V gene sequence: CDR1 GTSNPN, CDR2 SVGIG (reference sequence). The chain's CDR3 is CAWSLLQGNYGYTF.

This chain connects TRBV7-2 to TRBJ2-1; TCRdb calls TRBD2, which cannot be checked without DNA. CDR3 size: 16 residues. Germline assignment: CDR1 SGHTA and CDR2 FQGNSA. The CDR3 spells CASSLVAGEVYNEQFF. The full variable domain, its missing parts supplied by reference TRBV7-2 and TRBJ2-1, is GAGVSQSPSNKVTEKGKDVELRCDPISGHTALYWYRQSLGQGLEFLIYFQGNSAPDKSGLPSDRFSAERTGGSVSTLTIQRTQQEDSAVYLCASSLVAGEVYNEQFFGPGTRLTVL.

The rearrangement uses TRBV5-1 and TRBJ2-7. This CDR3 is 13 amino acids long. In germline, CDR1 is SGHRS, CDR2 YFSETQ. The CDR3 is CASSSLPKYEQYF.

This chain uses TRBV20-1 with TRBJ1-3; TCRdb outputs TRBD1, but without DNA this stays unchecked. CDR1 is DFQATT and CDR2 is SNEGSKA in the germline V gene (reference sequence). This CDR3 spans 15 amino acids. CDR3 sequence reads: CSARALGGSGNTIYF.

V is TRBV12-3 or TRBV12-4 and J is TRBJ1-1; checking the TCRdb D call of TRBD1 is not possible without DNA. There are 16 residues in the CDR3. The CDR3 sequence: CASSPRPQGMNTEAFF.

The chain joins TRBV29-1 to TRBJ2-1; TCRdb indicates TRBD1, and absent DNA this call remains unverified. In germline, CDR1 is SQVTM, CDR2 ANQGSEA. The CDR3 is 13 residues long. This chain's CDR3 is CSVVSLGGAPQFF.

This chain joins TRBV12-3 or TRBV12-4 and TRBJ1-4; the TRBD1 assignment by TCRdb is unverifiable without DNA. The CDR3 sequence is 15 residues long. CDR3 amino acids: CASSLGQGVFEKLFF.

The chain combines TRBV6-1 with TRBJ2-2; TCRdb designates TRBD1, a call that cannot be tested without DNA. Germline-derived CDR1 and CDR2 are MNHNS and SASEGT. The CDR3 extends over 15 amino acids. CDR3 sequence reads: CASSPLPVNTGELFF.

V and J are TRBV7-8 and TRBJ2-1; the D call of TRBD1 rests on TCRdb alone, since no DNA is present to check it. The CDR3 consists of 16 residues. CDR1 and CDR2 (germline): SGHVS, FQNEAQ. CDR3 in amino acids: CASSPRTDRAGNEQFF.

V is TRBV12-3 or TRBV12-4 and J is TRBJ1-2. CDR3 length: 11 residues. CDR3: CASSSRIGYTF.

The chain couples TRBV11-2 to TRBJ1-6; TCRdb's D call of TRBD1 is untestable without DNA. The CDR3 loop spans 16 amino acids. Germline V gene sequence: CDR1 SGHAT, CDR2 FQNNGV. This CDR3 reads CASSSLPRGFNSPLHF.

The CDR3 here is CASSRDHAGELFF. J is TRBJ2-2 and V is TRBV25-1. Germline CDR1 and CDR2: MGHDK and SYGVNS. This CDR3 is built from 13 residues.

The J gene is TRBJ1-4, the V gene TRBV7-9. This CDR3 has 15 amino acids. Germline CDR1 is SEHNR and CDR2 is FQNEAQ (reference sequence). The CDR3 reads CASSLNAGTNEKLFF.

The chain is built from TRBV29-1 and TRBJ2-2; TCRdb gives TRBD1 as the D gene, but with no DNA this cannot be confirmed. Germline V gives CDR1 SQVTM, CDR2 ANQGSEA. This CDR3 comprises 13 residues. CDR3 in amino acids: CSVRDNLAGELFF.

The chain employs TRBV10-3 and TRBJ2-1; TCRdb's assignment of TRBD2 cannot be checked, as there is no DNA. The germline V gene encodes CDR1 ENHRY and CDR2 SYGVKD. The CDR3 contains 14 residues. The CDR3 protein is CAISVSREVGEQFF.

The chain uses TRBV15 and TRBJ2-4; the D call of TRBD2 rests on TCRdb alone, since no DNA is present to check it. The CDR3 length is 19 residues. The germline CDR1 and CDR2 sequences are LNHNV and YYDKDF (reference sequence). The CDR3 sequence is CATSRDRRVGGLAKNIQYF. Variable domain in full (rest from reference TRBV15 and TRBJ2-4): DAMVIQNPRYQVTQFGKPVTLSCSQTLNHNVMYWYQQKSSQAPKLLFHYYDKDFNNEADTPDNFQSRRPNTSFCFLDIRSPGLGDTAMYLCATSRDRRVGGLAKNIQYFGAGTRLSVL.

The rearrangement uses TRBV28 and TRBJ2-3; the TCRdb call, TRBD2, lacks DNA for checking. There are 16 residues in the CDR3. Germline CDR1 is MDHEN and CDR2 is SYDVKM. CDR3 residues: CASSPWTSGGTDTQYF.